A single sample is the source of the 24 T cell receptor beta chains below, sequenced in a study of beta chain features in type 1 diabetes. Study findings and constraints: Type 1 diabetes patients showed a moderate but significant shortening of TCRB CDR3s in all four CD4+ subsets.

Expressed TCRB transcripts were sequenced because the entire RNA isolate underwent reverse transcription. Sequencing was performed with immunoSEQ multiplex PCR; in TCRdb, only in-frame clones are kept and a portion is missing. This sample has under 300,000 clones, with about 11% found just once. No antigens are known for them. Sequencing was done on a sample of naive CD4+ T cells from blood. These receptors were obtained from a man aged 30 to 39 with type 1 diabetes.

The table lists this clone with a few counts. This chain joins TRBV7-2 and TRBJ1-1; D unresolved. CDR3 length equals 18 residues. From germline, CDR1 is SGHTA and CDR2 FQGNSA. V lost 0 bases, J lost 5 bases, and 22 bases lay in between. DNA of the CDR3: TGTGCCAGCAGCTTAGCCCCTACCGGGTCCCCCGACGCTACTGAAGCTTTCTTT. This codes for CASSLAPTGSPDATEAFF.

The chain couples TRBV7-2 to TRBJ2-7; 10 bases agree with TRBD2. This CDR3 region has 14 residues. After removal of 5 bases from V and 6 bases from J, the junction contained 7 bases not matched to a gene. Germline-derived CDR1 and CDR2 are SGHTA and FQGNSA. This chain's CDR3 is CASSTSGGASEQYF. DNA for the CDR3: TGTGCCAGCAGCACAAGCGGGGGGGCCTCCGAGCAGTACTTC.

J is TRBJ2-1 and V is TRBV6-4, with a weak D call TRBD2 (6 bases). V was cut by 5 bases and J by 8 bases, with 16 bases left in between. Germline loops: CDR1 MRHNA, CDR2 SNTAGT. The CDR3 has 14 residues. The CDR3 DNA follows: TGTGCCAGCAGTACTATGGGGGGAATGGATGAGCAGTTCTTC. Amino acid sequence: CASSTMGGMDEQFF.

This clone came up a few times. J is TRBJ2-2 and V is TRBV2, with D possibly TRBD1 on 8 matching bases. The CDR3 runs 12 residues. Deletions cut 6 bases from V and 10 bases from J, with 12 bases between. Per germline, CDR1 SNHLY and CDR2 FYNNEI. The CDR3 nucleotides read TGTGCCAGCAGCACAGGGGGGGAGGAGCTGTTTTTT. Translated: CASSTGGEELFF.

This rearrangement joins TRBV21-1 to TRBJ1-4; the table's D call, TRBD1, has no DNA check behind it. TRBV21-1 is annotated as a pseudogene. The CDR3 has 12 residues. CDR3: CASSRRGEKLFF. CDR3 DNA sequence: TGTGCCAGCAGTAGAAGGGGTGAAAAACTGTTTTTT.

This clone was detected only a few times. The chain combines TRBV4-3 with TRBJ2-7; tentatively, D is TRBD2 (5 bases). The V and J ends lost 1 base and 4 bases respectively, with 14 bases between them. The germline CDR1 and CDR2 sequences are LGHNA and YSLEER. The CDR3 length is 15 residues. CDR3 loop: CASSQGTGFRYEQYF. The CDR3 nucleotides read TGCGCCAGCAGCCAAGGAACGGGGTTTAGGTACGAGCAGTACTTC.

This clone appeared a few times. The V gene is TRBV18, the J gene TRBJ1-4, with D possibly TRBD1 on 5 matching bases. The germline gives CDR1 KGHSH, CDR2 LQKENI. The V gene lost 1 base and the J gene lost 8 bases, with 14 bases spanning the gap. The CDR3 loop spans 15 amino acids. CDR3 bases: TGTGCCAGCTCACCACTCCGGGGGAAGGGCGAAAAACTGTTTTTT. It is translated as CASSPLRGKGEKLFF. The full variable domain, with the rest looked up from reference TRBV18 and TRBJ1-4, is NAGVMQNPRHLVRRRGQEARLRCSPMKGHSHVYWYRQLPEEGLKFMVYLQKENIIDESGMPKERFSAEFPKEGPSILRIQQVVRGDSAAYFCASSPLRGKGEKLFFGSGTQLSVL.

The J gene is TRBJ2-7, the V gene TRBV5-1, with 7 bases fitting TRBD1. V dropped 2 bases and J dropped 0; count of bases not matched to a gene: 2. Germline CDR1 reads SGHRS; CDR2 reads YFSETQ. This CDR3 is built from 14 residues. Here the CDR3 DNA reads TGCGCCAGCAGCTTTACAGGGGACTCCTACGAGCAGTACTTC. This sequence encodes CASSFTGDSYEQYF. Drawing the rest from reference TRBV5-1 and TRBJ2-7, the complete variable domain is KAGVTQTPRYLIKTRGQQVTLSCSPISGHRSVSWYQQTPGQGLQFLFEYFSETQRNKGNFPGRFSGRQFSNSRSEMNVSTLELGDSALYLCASSFTGDSYEQYFGPGTRLTVT.

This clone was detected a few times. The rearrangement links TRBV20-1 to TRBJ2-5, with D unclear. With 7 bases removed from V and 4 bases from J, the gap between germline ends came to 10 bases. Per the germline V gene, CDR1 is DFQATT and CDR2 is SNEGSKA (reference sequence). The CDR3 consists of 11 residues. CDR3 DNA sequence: TGCAGTGTGCGAGTCGGAGAGACCCAGTACTTC. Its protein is CSVRVGETQYF.

In DNA, the CDR3 is TGCGCCAGCAGCCTGACAGGGGACACCGGGGAGCTGTTTTTT. Translated, it gives CASSLTGDTGELFF. The rearrangement joins TRBV5-1 to TRBJ2-2; 8 bases fit TRBD1. The junction had 2 bases not matched to a gene; V was cut back by 4 bases and J by 3 bases. CDR1 is SGHRS and CDR2 is YFSETQ in the germline V gene. The CDR3 runs to 14 residues.

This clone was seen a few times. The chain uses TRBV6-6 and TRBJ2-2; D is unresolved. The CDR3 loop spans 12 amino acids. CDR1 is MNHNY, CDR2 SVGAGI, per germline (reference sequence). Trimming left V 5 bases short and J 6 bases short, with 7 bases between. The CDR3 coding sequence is TGTGCCAGCAGTCAACAGCCCGGGGAGCTGTTTTTT. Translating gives CASSQQPGELFF.

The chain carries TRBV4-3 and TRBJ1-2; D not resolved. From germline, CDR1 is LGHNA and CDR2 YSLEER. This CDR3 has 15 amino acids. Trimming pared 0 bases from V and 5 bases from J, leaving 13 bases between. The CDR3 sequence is CASSQDPTNVYGYTF. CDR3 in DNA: TGCGCCAGCAGCCAAGATCCCACAAATGTTTATGGCTACACCTTC.

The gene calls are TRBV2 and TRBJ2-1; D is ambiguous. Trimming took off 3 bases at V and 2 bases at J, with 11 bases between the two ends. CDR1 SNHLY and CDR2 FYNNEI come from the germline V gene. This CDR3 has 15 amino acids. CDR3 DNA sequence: TGTGCCAGCAGTGAGCTCACGCCAGCCTACAATGAGCAGTTCTTC. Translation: CASSELTPAYNEQFF.

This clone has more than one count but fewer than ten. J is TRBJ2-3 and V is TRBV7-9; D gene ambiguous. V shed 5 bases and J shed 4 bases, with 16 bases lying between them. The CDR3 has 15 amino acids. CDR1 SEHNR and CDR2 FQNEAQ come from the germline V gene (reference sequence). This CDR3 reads CASSAVPRDPDTQYF. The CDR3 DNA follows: TGTGCCAGCAGCGCAGTCCCTAGAGATCCAGATACGCAGTATTTT.

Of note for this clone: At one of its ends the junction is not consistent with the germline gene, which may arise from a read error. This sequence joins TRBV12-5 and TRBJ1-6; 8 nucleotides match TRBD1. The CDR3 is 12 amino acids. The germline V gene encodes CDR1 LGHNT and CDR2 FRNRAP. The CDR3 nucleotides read TGTGCTAGTGGTTTGGTACGGGGACAGGTCCTCTTT. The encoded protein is CASGLVRGQVLF. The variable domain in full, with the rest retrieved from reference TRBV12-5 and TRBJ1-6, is DARVTQTPRHKVTEMGQEVTMRCQPILGHNTVFWYRQTMMQGLELLAYFRNRAPLDDSGMPKDRFSAEMPDATLATLKIQPSEPRDSAVYFCASGLVRGQVLFGNGTRLTVT.

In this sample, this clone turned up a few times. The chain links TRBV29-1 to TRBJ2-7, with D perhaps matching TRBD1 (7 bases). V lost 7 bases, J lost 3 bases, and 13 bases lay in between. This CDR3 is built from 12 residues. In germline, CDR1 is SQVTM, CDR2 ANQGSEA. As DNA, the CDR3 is TGCAGCGCGGGGGACAGTGGCTACGAGCAGTACTTC. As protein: CSAGDSGYEQYF.

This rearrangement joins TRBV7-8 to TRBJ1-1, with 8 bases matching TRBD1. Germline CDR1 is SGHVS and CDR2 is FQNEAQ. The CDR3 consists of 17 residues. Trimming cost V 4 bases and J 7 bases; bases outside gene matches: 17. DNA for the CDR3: TGTGCCAGCAGCTCCCCTAGGGAATCCAGGGGGCGTATTGAAGCTTTCTTT. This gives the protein CASSSPRESRGRIEAFF.

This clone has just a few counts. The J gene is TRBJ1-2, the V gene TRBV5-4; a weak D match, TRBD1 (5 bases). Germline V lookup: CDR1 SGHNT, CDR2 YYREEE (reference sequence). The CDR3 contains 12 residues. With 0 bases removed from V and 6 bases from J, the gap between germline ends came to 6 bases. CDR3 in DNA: TGTGCCAGCAGCTTGGCAGGGAATGGCTACACCTTC. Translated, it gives CASSLAGNGYTF.

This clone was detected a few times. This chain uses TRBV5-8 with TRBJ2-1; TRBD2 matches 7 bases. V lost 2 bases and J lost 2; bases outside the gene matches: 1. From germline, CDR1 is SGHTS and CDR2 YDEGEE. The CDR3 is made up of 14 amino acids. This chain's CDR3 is CASSFRGAYNEQFF. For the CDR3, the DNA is TGTGCCAGCAGCTTCCGGGGGGCCTACAATGAGCAGTTCTTC. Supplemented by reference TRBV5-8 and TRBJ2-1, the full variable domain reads EAGVTQSPTHLIKTRGQQATLRCSPISGHTSVYWYQQALGLGLQFLLWYDEGEERNRGNFPPRFSGRQFPNYSSELNVNALELEDSALYLCASSFRGAYNEQFFGPGTRLTVL.

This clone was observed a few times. The CDR3 sequence is CSASQKETQYF. CDR3 in DNA: TGCAGTGCTAGCCAAAAAGAGACCCAGTACTTC. V is TRBV20-1 and J is TRBJ2-5; unclear D gene. The germline CDR1 and CDR2 sequences are DFQATT and SNEGSKA (reference sequence). V was clipped by 3 bases and J by 3 bases, with 5 bases between them. The length of the CDR3 is 11 residues.

As DNA, the CDR3 is TGTGCCATCAGGCTTCTGAGGTCTGGCTACACCTTC. Translation: CAIRLLRSGYTF. The chain joins TRBV10-3 to TRBJ1-2; no clear D. V was pared by 6 bases and J by 7 bases, with 12 bases between. The CDR3 extends over 12 amino acids. CDR1 and CDR2 (germline): ENHRY, SYGVKD.

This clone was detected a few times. CDR3 protein: CASSFGGAWETQYF. In DNA, the CDR3 is TGTGCCAGCAGCTTCGGGGGGGCCTGGGAGACCCAGTACTTC. The chain joins TRBV7-9 to TRBJ2-5; 8 positions agree with TRBD2. The CDR3 has 14 amino acids. V lost 3 bases, J lost 5 bases, and 5 bases stayed unmatched. Germline CDR1 and CDR2: SEHNR and FQNEAQ (reference sequence).

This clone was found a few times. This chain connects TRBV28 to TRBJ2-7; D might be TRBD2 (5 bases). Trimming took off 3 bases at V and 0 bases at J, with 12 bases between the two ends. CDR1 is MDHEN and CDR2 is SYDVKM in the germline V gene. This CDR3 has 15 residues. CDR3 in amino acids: CASSFSVEGSYEQYF. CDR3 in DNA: TGTGCCAGCAGTTTCTCAGTAGAGGGCTCCTACGAGCAGTACTTC.

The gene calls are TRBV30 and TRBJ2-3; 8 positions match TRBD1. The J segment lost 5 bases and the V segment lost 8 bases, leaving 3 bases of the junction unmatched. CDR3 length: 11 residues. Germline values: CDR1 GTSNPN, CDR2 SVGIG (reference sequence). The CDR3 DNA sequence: TGTGCCGGCACAGGGGGAGATACGCAGTATTTT. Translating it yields CAGTGGDTQYF.